Below are 21 T cell receptor beta chains sequenced from a single sample in a study of shared clonotypes between healthy human individuals. The method was immunoSEQ multiplex PCR; TCRdb's version includes in-frame clones alone and lacks a portion of them. The data hold some 200,000 clones, with 65% to 70% observed a single time. Sequenced input: memory CD4+ T cells sorted from blood. The subset here: CD45RA-negative fraction. The receptor source for this set is a man aged 25 to 45 in good health.

The chain combines TRBV5-4 with TRBJ2-5; 7 bases align to TRBD1. Trimming cost V 4 bases and J 3 bases; bases outside gene matches: 9. The CDR3 consists of 15 residues. Germline values: CDR1 SGHNT, CDR2 YYREEE (reference sequence). The CDR3 nucleotides are TGTGCCAGCAGCGACTGGGACAGTGCAAAAGAGACCCAGTACTTC. This gives the protein CASSDWDSAKETQYF.

The rearrangement joins TRBV9 to TRBJ2-2, with TRBD2 as a possible D gene (5 bases). Trimming removed 2 bases from V and 4 bases from J, with 12 bases in between. This CDR3 is 15 amino acids long. In germline, CDR1 is SGDLS, CDR2 YYNGEE. CDR3 coding DNA: TGTGCCAGCAGCGTCGCGGGCCTTAGCACCGGGGAGCTGTTTTTT. Protein sequence: CASSVAGLSTGELFF.

This chain connects TRBV19 to TRBJ1-5; D unclear. The CDR3 is made up of 15 amino acids. Germline-derived CDR1 and CDR2 are LNHDA and SQIVND (reference sequence). The V gene lost 4 bases and the J gene lost 0 bases, with 10 bases spanning the gap. DNA of the CDR3: TGTGCCAGTAGTACAAACACAAATAGCAATCAGCCCCAGCATTTT. It is translated as CASSTNTNSNQPQHF.

Many counts were recorded for this clone. The V gene is TRBV5-1, the J gene TRBJ2-3; no firm D call. The germline gives CDR1 SGHRS, CDR2 YFSETQ. The CDR3 extends over 16 amino acids. Deletions cut 6 bases from V and 0 bases from J, with 17 bases between. As DNA, the CDR3 is TGCGCCAGCAAGAATGATCCCGGGTCTAGCACAGATACGCAGTATTTT. Its protein product is CASKNDPGSSTDTQYF. Looking up the rest from reference TRBV5-1 and TRBJ2-3 gives the full variable domain: KAGVTQTPRYLIKTRGQQVTLSCSPISGHRSVSWYQQTPGQGLQFLFEYFSETQRNKGNFPGRFSGRQFSNSRSEMNVSTLELGDSALYLCASKNDPGSSTDTQYFGPGTRLTVL.

This clone was observed a few times. V gene TRBV12-5 combines with J gene TRBJ1-3, with D possibly matching TRBD1 (5 bases). Germline loops: CDR1 LGHNT, CDR2 FRNRAP. The germline V and J ends were trimmed by 6 bases and 0 bases, with 9 bases remaining between them. The CDR3 sequence is 14 residues long. The CDR3 protein is CASGLGVSGNTIYF. CDR3 sequence (DNA): TGTGCTAGTGGGCTAGGGGTCTCTGGAAACACCATATATTTT. Full variable domain (rest looked up from reference TRBV12-5 and TRBJ1-3): DARVTQTPRHKVTEMGQEVTMRCQPILGHNTVFWYRQTMMQGLELLAYFRNRAPLDDSGMPKDRFSAEMPDATLATLKIQPSEPRDSAVYFCASGLGVSGNTIYFGEGSWLTVV.

The genes are TRBV27 and TRBJ1-1; 8 bases line up with TRBD1. CDR3 length equals 15 residues. With V trimmed by 5 bases and J by 2 bases, 7 bases remained unmatched. CDR1 and CDR2 (germline): MNHEY, SMNVEV (reference sequence). The CDR3 region is CASSLSDRGNTEAFF. For the CDR3, the DNA is TGTGCCAGCAGTCTGAGTGACAGGGGAAACACTGAAGCTTTCTTT.

The rearrangement joins TRBV5-6 to TRBJ1-1; no clear D gene. The germline gives CDR1 SGHDT, CDR2 YYEEEE. The CDR3 is made up of 13 amino acids. The ends were cut back, 1 base at V and 6 bases at J, with 10 bases in the middle. The CDR3 sequence: CASSLRGRAEAFF. DNA for the CDR3: TGTGCCAGCAGCTTGCGAGGGAGAGCTGAAGCTTTCTTT.

The chain recombines TRBV2 with TRBJ2-2; possibly TRBD2 for D (5 bases). This CDR3 has 15 residues. Per germline, CDR1 SNHLY and CDR2 FYNNEI. The V end lost 0 bases, the J end lost 3 bases, and 8 bases lay between the germline ends. The CDR3 loop reads CASSEALAHTGELFF. The CDR3 DNA sequence: TGTGCCAGCAGTGAAGCGCTAGCTCACACCGGGGAGCTGTTTTTT. Based on the CDR3 plus reference TRBV2 and TRBJ2-2, the full variable domain is EPEVTQTPSHQVTQMGQEVILRCVPISNHLYFYWYRQILGQKVEFLVSFYNNEISEKSEIFDDQFSVERPDGSNFTLKIRSTKLEDSAMYFCASSEALAHTGELFFGEGSRLTVL.

This chain joins TRBV4-3 and TRBJ2-1, with 7 bases lining up with TRBD2. Germline CDR1 LGHNA, CDR2 YSLEER. J gave up 5 bases and V 4 bases, and 5 bases lay outside the gene matches. The CDR3 contains 14 residues. CDR3 amino acids: CASSRGGTNNEQFF. The CDR3 region has the DNA TGCGCCAGCAGCCGGGGGGGGACCAACAATGAGCAGTTCTTC.

V usage is TRBV2 and J usage is TRBJ2-5, with unresolved D. Trimming shortened V by 5 bases and J by 4 bases, and 2 bases separated the two germline ends. The CDR3 is 10 residues long. Per germline, CDR1 SNHLY and CDR2 FYNNEI. CDR3 protein: CASSLETQYF. In DNA form, the CDR3 reads TGTGCCAGCAGTTTAGAGACCCAGTACTTC.

The CDR3 protein is CAISDSTGGFDSNQPQHF. The CDR3 coding sequence is TGTGCCATCAGTGATTCAACAGGGGGCTTCGACAGCAATCAGCCCCAGCATTTT. The V and J genes are TRBV10-3 and TRBJ1-5; 9 nucleotides align to TRBD1. The CDR3 runs to 18 residues. The germline V gene has CDR1 ENHRY and CDR2 SYGVKD. V gave up 3 bases and J gave up 1 base; unmatched junction bases: 10.

The CDR3 loop reads CASSQGLAEKTDTQYF. The CDR3 nucleotides read TGTGCCAGCAGTCAGGGACTAGCGGAGAAAACAGATACGCAGTATTTT. This chain uses TRBV28 with TRBJ2-3, with 11 bases matching TRBD2. The trim removed 5 bases at V and 3 bases at J, leaving 7 bases unmatched. The CDR3 is 16 amino acids. Looked up from germline, CDR1 is MDHEN and CDR2 is SYDVKM.

This clone was seen only a few times. This CDR3 is CASSLEGFRGYTF. The CDR3 nucleotides read TGCGCCAGCAGCTTGGAGGGTTTTCGGGGCTACACCTTC. The V call is TRBV5-1, the J call TRBJ1-2, with D unclear. V was clipped by 0 bases and J by 8 bases, with 11 bases between them. CDR1 and CDR2 from the germline V gene are SGHRS and YFSETQ. This CDR3 contains 13 residues. The full variable domain, in which reference TRBV5-1 and TRBJ1-2 provide the parts outside the CDR3, is KAGVTQTPRYLIKTRGQQVTLSCSPISGHRSVSWYQQTPGQGLQFLFEYFSETQRNKGNFPGRFSGRQFSNSRSEMNVSTLELGDSALYLCASSLEGFRGYTFGSGTRLTVV.

V gene TRBV19 combines with J gene TRBJ2-2; 16 bases are a match to TRBD2. Unmatched junction bases numbered 5, after V lost 6 bases and J lost 1 base. CDR3 size: 18 residues. The germline V gene has CDR1 LNHDA and CDR2 SQIVND (reference sequence). The DNA for the CDR3 is TGTGCCAGTAGAATCGGGACTAGCGGGAGGGGGAACACCGGGGAGCTGTTTTTT. Translating gives CASRIGTSGRGNTGELFF. The full variable domain, completed using reference TRBV19 and TRBJ2-2, is DGGITQSPKYLFRKEGQNVTLSCEQNLNHDAMYWYRQDPGQGLRLIYYSQIVNDFQKGDIAEGYSVSREKKESFPLTVTSAQKNPTAFYLCASRIGTSGRGNTGELFFGEGSRLTVL.

Comments on this clone: Within the sample, other DNA sequences also encode this same CDR3. This sequence joins TRBV15 and TRBJ2-7, with a possible D match to TRBD1 (5 bases). Per the germline V gene, CDR1 is LNHNV and CDR2 is YYDKDF (reference sequence). This CDR3 has 13 residues. Trimming left V 1 base short and J 1 base short, with 5 bases between. The CDR3 here is CATSRGTSYEQYF. CDR3 bases: TGTGCCACCAGCAGAGGGACATCCTACGAGCAGTACTTC.

V gene TRBV27 combines with J gene TRBJ2-3; either TRBD1 or TRBD2 may supply D (5 bases each). Germline CDR1 reads MNHEY; CDR2 reads SMNVEV (reference sequence). V was shortened by 5 bases and J by 9 bases, with 21 bases between the two germline ends. The CDR3 runs 15 residues. The CDR3 reads CASSPSWGKALTQYF. In DNA form, the CDR3 reads TGTGCCAGCAGTCCCTCATGGGGGAAGGCCCTAACGCAGTATTTT.

This CDR3 reads CASSRRGRAYEQYF. CDR3 coding DNA: TGTGCCAGCAGCCGCAGGGGGAGGGCCTACGAGCAGTACTTC. The J gene is TRBJ2-7, the V gene TRBV11-1; perhaps D is TRBD1 or TRBD2 (7 bases each). Germline V CDR1 and CDR2: SGHAT, FQDESV (reference sequence). Trimming stripped 5 bases from V and 2 bases from J, with 13 bases between. This CDR3 spans 14 amino acids.

This chain connects TRBV7-9 to TRBJ2-1; TRBD2 matches at 7 bases. This CDR3 spans 18 amino acids. CDR1 SEHNR and CDR2 FQNEAQ come from the germline V gene (reference sequence). Trimming cost V 1 base and J 2 bases; bases outside gene matches: 11. The CDR3 spells CASSLGFGGSSPYNEQFF. The CDR3 DNA reads TGTGCCAGCAGCTTAGGGTTCGGCGGGAGTAGCCCCTACAATGAGCAGTTCTTC.

The V and J genes are TRBV27 and TRBJ2-1, with 7 bases that match TRBD2. This CDR3 comprises 14 residues. CDR1 MNHEY and CDR2 SMNVEV come from the germline V gene (reference sequence). J was trimmed by 10 bases and V by 2 bases; bases with no gene match: 8. The CDR3, as DNA: TGTGCCAGCAGTTTAACTACTAGCGCACCGGAGCAGTTCTTC. Translation gives CASSLTTSAPEQFF.

The chain has TRBV5-1 and TRBJ2-2, with TRBD1 matching over 10 bases. In germline, CDR1 is SGHRS, CDR2 YFSETQ. After removal of 4 bases from V and 6 bases from J, the junction contained 12 bases not matched to a gene. CDR3 length equals 17 residues. CDR3 nucleotide sequence: TGCGCCAGCAGCACGGGACAGGGGTCCCTTAGCGCCGGGGAGCTGTTTTTT. The encoded protein is CASSTGQGSLSAGELFF.

V is TRBV5-1 and J is TRBJ2-5; 13 positions match TRBD2. The CDR3 has 18 amino acids. J gave up 3 bases and V 2 bases, and 10 bases lay outside the gene matches. Germline V gene sequence: CDR1 SGHRS, CDR2 YFSETQ. The CDR3 sequence: CASSFLATTSGREETQYF. CDR3 nucleotide sequence: TGCGCCAGCAGCTTCCTGGCTACTACTAGCGGGAGGGAAGAGACCCAGTACTTC.